The present T cell receptor beta chain was sequenced within a study of blood T cell repertoires in COVID-19 (dated by TCRdb to 2019 to 2021). For the wider study: The collaborator samples originated in the United States, Italy and Spain and spanned the acute and convalescent phases of COVID-19. Where HLA class I and class II types were available, the types were taken from metadata supplied by the sample provider, not from assay-based typing. A de-identified subject ID, COVID-19 status, age in years and sex were almost always included in the sample metadata. The dataset comprised deeply sampled blood TCRbeta repertoires from subjects exposed to, actively infected with, or recovered from COVID-19. The repertoires were released in a freely available public database meant as a resource for research on the immune response to SARS-CoV-2. The prospective study material was composed of cDNA or gDNA derived from T cells, B-cell-depleted T cells, or PBMCs. The samples were drawn from two sources: the first 160 participants of the ongoing ImmuneRACE study, and about 1,300 subjects contributed by 6 global collaborators. The paper as a whole reports these results and caveats: The quantity of clinical and demographic metadata differed by source and by participant and was supplied without curation.

Points on this clone: The antigen it binds to is not known. Base-call qualities are not available, and no considerably larger clone is one nucleotide away.

The immunoSEQ Assay, a bias-controlled multiplex PCR, was used to amplify TCRbeta CDR3 regions from genomic DNA. In the paper's pipeline: Within the assay, amplification of reference gene primers was used to estimate how many nucleated cells each sample contained. Sequence reads were collapsed and filtered to measure the absolute abundance of every unique TCRbeta CDR3 rearrangement. Productive Simpson clonality was computed per sample as the square root of Simpson's diversity index over productive rearrangements. TCRdb retrieved this table from immuneACCESS and kept in-frame rearrangements only. Not all clones are present; in checked studies, unresolved V genes account for under half, and no reason is known for the remainder. That table supplies the V and J calls and clone size; D and trimming were determined from the DNA. The sample table records approximately 170,000 clones; 70% to 90% of these occur just once. Around 6.1% of the sample is taken by the ten largest.

Participants in the prospective study were aged roughly 18 to 100 years, lived in about two dozen United States geographic areas, and enrolled through a virtual design. Cohort assignment in the prospective study relied on participant-reported clinical history from a screening survey and a study questionnaire. ImmuneRACE Cohort 3 recovered participants were defined by two consecutive negative NP/OP PCR tests, healthcare professional clearance, or symptom resolution. Mobile phlebotomists in the prospective study collected whole blood, serum and a nasopharyngeal or oropharyngeal swab from every participant. Prospective study participants could optionally give additional blood draws and questionnaires over an approximately 2-month period. Prospective study blood samples were shipped either frozen or at room temperature before DNA extraction. The material sequenced was PBMCs or T cells enriched from blood (not recorded which). This sequence was found in a man aged 35 to 55 who had recovered from COVID-19.

CDR3 region: CASSQDPSGDTQYF. The bases read TGTGCCAGCAGCCAAGATCCTAGTGGAGATACGCAGTATTTT. The rearranged chain carries TRBV4-2 and TRBJ2-3; a confident D gene designation cannot be given. From the cysteine up to the phenylalanine, the CDR3 has a length of 14 residues. CDR3 DNA is the only sequence kept; it has 42 bases, read in frame from the first base. According to the germline V gene, CDR1 reads LGHNA and CDR2 reads YNFKEQ. V and J are truncated by 0 bases and 5 bases respectively, leaving an intervening sequence of 9 bases.